This record looks at one TCR beta chain sequence and its context. Antigen unknown. This record comes from a study of regulatory T cells in long-lasting Graves disease. Notes on the study in general: There was favoring of TRBV28, TRBJ1-2 and TRBJ2-5 in persistent disease.

Arm-PCR of CDR3 regions with iRepertoire HTBI primers generated TCR beta libraries. Using its own MiXCR run on the multiplex PCR reads, TCRdb lists one record per CDR3 protein. This table has some 490,000 distinct CDR3 sequences, more than 10% appearing once. The time point here: newly diagnosed GD, antithyroid drugs for less than 3 months. PBMCs provided the RNA from which the TCR library was made. In germline, CDR1 is SEHNR, CDR2 FQNEAQ (reference sequence). This CDR3 comprises 15 residues. V shed 5 bases, J shed 2 bases, and the junction held 8 bases outside the gene matches. Another study also made use of these data, one on T cells in Graves' hyperthyroidism and ophthalmopathy.

The V call is TRBV7-9, the J call TRBJ1-1; 7 bases fit TRBD1. The material was peripheral blood mononuclear cells (PBMCs), obtained at new diagnosis, from a patient treated with antithyroid drugs. This clonotype was sampled from a woman in her 30s with Graves disease. This CDR3 is CASSRGDRENTEAFF. The CDR3 DNA follows: TGTGCCAGCAGCAGGGGAGACAGGGAAAACACTGAAGCTTTCTTT.